Detailed here is one TCR beta chain. CD8+ and CD4+ T cells circulating in blood were sequenced for TCR beta. This sample is drawn from a study of CD8 T cells in Susac syndrome. Germline V lookup: CDR1 SEHNR, CDR2 FQNEAQ (reference sequence). CDR3 length equals 13 residues. Trimming removed 4 bases from V and 5 bases from J, with 12 bases in between. Roughly 0.45 to 1 ug RNA was reverse transcribed with random hexamers. Amplification of TCR beta CDR3 by immunoSEQ multiplex PCR spanned 54 Vbeta and 13 Jbeta. Each CDR3 protein is one row after TCRdb ran MiXCR on the immunoSEQ multiplex PCR reads. The sample lists about 440,000 distinct CDR3 sequences; roughly 85% were seen once.

This sequence was found in a human donor with multiple sclerosis. Sequenced: CD8+ T cells from PBMCs. The chain couples TRBV7-9 to TRBJ2-7; no reliable D call. In DNA form, the CDR3 reads TGTGCCAGCAGCTCAACCCACGAGGACGAGCAGTACTTC. Translated: CASSSTHEDEQYF.